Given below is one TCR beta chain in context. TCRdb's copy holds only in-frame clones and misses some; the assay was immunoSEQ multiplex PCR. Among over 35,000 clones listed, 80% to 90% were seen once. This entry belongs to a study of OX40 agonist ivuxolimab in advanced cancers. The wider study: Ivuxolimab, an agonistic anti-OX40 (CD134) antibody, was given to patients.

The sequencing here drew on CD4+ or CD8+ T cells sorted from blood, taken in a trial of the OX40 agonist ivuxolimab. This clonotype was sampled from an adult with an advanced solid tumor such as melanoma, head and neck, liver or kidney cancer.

The CDR3: CASPPRQGSYEQYF. CDR3 in DNA: TGTGCCAGCCCCCCGCGACAGGGGTCCTACGAGCAGTACTTC. This chain joins TRBV2 and TRBJ2-7; 8 nucleotides line up with TRBD1. Germline CDR1 is SNHLY and CDR2 is FYNNEI. The CDR3 is 14 residues long. V shed 8 bases, J shed 1 base, and the junction held 7 bases outside the gene matches.